Following are 20 T cell receptor beta chains from one sample sequenced in a study of T cell responses to AZD1222 COVID-19 vaccine. Method: immunoSEQ multiplex PCR; TCRdb's copy keeps in-frame clones and lacks some. The sample lists some 150,000 clones, about 93% occurring once. Material: peripheral blood, obtained 28 days after the second AZD1222 dose. The origin of the receptors is an adult who received the AZD1222 COVID-19 vaccine.

The genes are TRBV7-9 and TRBJ1-1; a weak D match, TRBD1 (5 bases). Trimming pared 0 bases from V and 5 bases from J, leaving 13 bases between. Germline V CDR1 and CDR2: SEHNR, FQNEAQ (reference sequence). The CDR3 totals 15 residues. DNA of the CDR3: TGTGCCAGCAGCTTAGCAACCGCTGGGGGAACTGAAGCTTTCTTT. It yields the protein CASSLATAGGTEAFF.

The chain combines TRBV2 with TRBJ2-7; TRBD1 matches at 7 bases. V gave up 7 bases and J gave up 2 bases; unmatched junction bases: 5. CDR1 is SNHLY and CDR2 is FYNNEI in the germline V gene. The CDR3 has 13 residues. For the CDR3, the DNA is TGTGCCAGCACAGGGGACAGCCCCTACGAGCAGTACTTC. This sequence encodes CASTGDSPYEQYF. The whole variable domain, filled in from reference TRBV2 and TRBJ2-7, reads EPEVTQTPSHQVTQMGQEVILRCVPISNHLYFYWYRQILGQKVEFLVSFYNNEISEKSEIFDDQFSVERPDGSNFTLKIRSTKLEDSAMYFCASTGDSPYEQYFGPGTRLTVT.

The V and J genes are TRBV6-6 and TRBJ1-2, with 7 bases matching TRBD1. CDR3 length equals 15 residues. V trimming: 8 bases; J trimming: 7 bases; junction bases outside the gene matches: 16. The germline gives CDR1 MNHNY, CDR2 SVGAGI (reference sequence). This chain's CDR3 is CASWLGQPSWGGYTF. CDR3 DNA: TGTGCCAGCTGGCTGGGACAGCCTTCCTGGGGTGGCTACACCTTC.

The chain links TRBV5-4 to TRBJ2-2; TRBD2 aligns across 11 bases. The germline gives CDR1 SGHNT, CDR2 YYREEE (reference sequence). The CDR3 contains 17 residues. Losses at the gene ends were 4 bases for V and 1 base for J; bases not matched to a gene: 6. CDR3 region: CASSGGLAEGNTGELFF. The CDR3 nucleotides are TGTGCCAGCAGCGGGGGACTAGCGGAGGGGAACACCGGGGAGCTGTTTTTT.

J is TRBJ2-1 and V is TRBV19, with TRBD1 matching over 7 bases. This CDR3 has 13 residues. CDR1 is LNHDA and CDR2 is SQIVND in the germline V gene (reference sequence). Trimming at V came to 9 bases and at J to 6 bases, leaving 8 bases not matched to a gene. As DNA, the CDR3 is TGTGCCAGCGCCGGGACAGCATTCAATGAGCAGTTCTTC. It encodes CASAGTAFNEQFF.

This chain links TRBV5-1 with TRBJ2-7, with 10 bases fitting TRBD2. Trimming removed 0 bases from V and 5 bases from J; junction bases left unmatched: 5. The V gene's germline CDR1 is SGHRS and CDR2 YFSETQ. There are 15 residues in the CDR3. CDR3 loop: CASSLAPSGSDEQYF. The CDR3 coding sequence is TGCGCCAGCAGCTTGGCGCCTAGCGGGAGCGACGAGCAGTACTTC.

This clone was picked up one time. V is TRBV10-3 and J is TRBJ2-5; a possible D gene is TRBD2 (7 bases). CDR3 length: 14 residues. The V end was cut by 6 bases, the J end by 3 bases, with 14 bases between. CDR1 and CDR2 from the germline V gene are ENHRY and SYGVKD. CDR3: CAISRGGGEETQYF. The CDR3, as DNA: TGTGCCATCAGCCGAGGGGGGGGAGAAGAGACCCAGTACTTC.

The chain has TRBV4-2 and TRBJ2-7; 10 bases map to TRBD2. The germline V gene has CDR1 LGHNA and CDR2 YNFKEQ. The CDR3 contains 16 residues. The J segment lost 0 bases and the V segment lost 4 bases, leaving 6 bases of the junction unmatched. In DNA form, the CDR3 reads TGTGCCAGCAGCCCTGTAGCGGGAGGAACCTCCTACGAGCAGTACTTC. Translated: CASSPVAGGTSYEQYF.

The chain is built from TRBV29-1 and TRBJ1-1; 7 nucleotides agree with TRBD1. V shed 7 bases, J shed 4 bases, and the junction held 6 bases outside the gene matches. Germline values: CDR1 SQVTM, CDR2 ANQGSEA. There are 12 residues in the CDR3. The CDR3 protein is CSAGNRGTEAFF. The CDR3 nucleotides read TGCAGCGCTGGGAACAGGGGCACTGAAGCTTTCTTT.

The chain employs TRBV14 and TRBJ2-3; D ambiguous. Germline V gene lookup returns CDR1 SGHDN and CDR2 FVKESK. The V and J ends lost 0 bases and 6 bases respectively, with 7 bases between them. The CDR3 contains 13 residues. In DNA form, the CDR3 reads TGTGCCAGCAGCCAAGATCGTTTGGATACGCAGTATTTT. It specifies CASSQDRLDTQYF.

CDR3 DNA sequence: TGTGCCAGCCGTAAGGGAGATTATGGCTACACCTTC. Translated: CASRKGDYGYTF. The chain joins TRBV2 to TRBJ1-2, with D uncertain. Trimming shortened V by 8 bases and J by 5 bases, and 12 bases separated the two germline ends. The CDR3 spans 12 residues. Germline loops: CDR1 SNHLY, CDR2 FYNNEI.

This rearrangement joins TRBV10-2 to TRBJ2-7; the match to TRBD1 covers 7 bases. The CDR3 has 16 amino acids. J gave up 1 base and V 2 bases, and 8 bases lay outside the gene matches. CDR1 and CDR2 (germline): WSHSY, SAAADI. CDR3 sequence reads: CASSEPGQATSYEQYF. CDR3 DNA: TGCGCCAGCAGTGAGCCAGGACAGGCCACATCCTACGAGCAGTACTTC.

This clone was observed once. The chain combines TRBV7-2 with TRBJ2-1, with 13 bases matching TRBD2. CDR1 and CDR2 (germline): SGHTA, FQGNSA. The V gene end was trimmed by 1 base and the J gene end by 5 bases; junction bases not matched to a gene: 5. This CDR3 contains 17 residues. CDR3 residues: CASSLGAGTSGDNEQFF. In nucleotides, the CDR3 is TGTGCCAGCAGCTTAGGGGCCGGGACTAGCGGGGACAATGAGCAGTTCTTC.

V is TRBV6-5 and J is TRBJ1-2, with a tentative D call TRBD1 (5 bases). This CDR3 has 12 residues. CDR1 MNHEY and CDR2 SVGAGI come from the germline V gene. The V end lost 4 bases, the J end lost 10 bases, and 13 bases lay between the germline ends. As DNA, the CDR3 is TGTGCCAGCAGTTTCTCAGGGTCCCTCTACACCTTC. Translation gives CASSFSGSLYTF.

To note about this clone: Other nucleotide sequences in the sample specify the same CDR3. The chain employs TRBV27 and TRBJ1-5, with D perhaps matching TRBD1 (5 bases). This CDR3 comprises 15 residues. Germline V gives CDR1 MNHEY, CDR2 SMNVEV (reference sequence). Trimming stripped 3 bases from V and 0 bases from J, with 9 bases between. Here the CDR3 DNA reads TGTGCCAGCAGTTTGGGGCTTTATAGCAATCAGCCCCAGCATTTT. Protein product: CASSLGLYSNQPQHF.

The V and J genes are TRBV5-1 and TRBJ1-2; tentative D call: TRBD1 (6 bases). Trimming shortened V by 6 bases and J by 2 bases, and 11 bases separated the two germline ends. The CDR3 consists of 13 residues. Germline assignment: CDR1 SGHRS and CDR2 YFSETQ. The CDR3 region has the DNA TGCGCCAGCACCATAGGGGGGAACTATGGCTACACCTTC. It specifies CASTIGGNYGYTF.

V is TRBV6-2 or TRBV6-3 and J is TRBJ2-1, with TRBD2 identical over 13 bases. Germline V lookup: CDR1 MNHEY, CDR2 SVGEGT. V was pared by 6 bases and J by 6 bases, with 5 bases of the junction left unmatched. The CDR3 is made up of 15 amino acids. CDR3: CASSPRLAGGNEQFF. CDR3 sequence (DNA): TGTGCCAGCAGCCCGCGACTAGCGGGAGGCAATGAGCAGTTCTTC.

The genes are TRBV6-2 or TRBV6-3 and TRBJ2-7, with 10 bases matching TRBD2. Per germline, CDR1 MNHEY and CDR2 SVGEGT. CDR3 length: 17 residues. Unmatched junction bases numbered 8, after V lost 0 bases and J lost 3 bases. The CDR3 sequence is CASSYSIRTSGDYEQYF. The CDR3 region has the DNA TGTGCCAGCAGTTACTCGATTCGGACTAGCGGAGACTACGAGCAGTACTTC.

This rearrangement joins TRBV19 to TRBJ1-5; TRBD1 matches 7 bases. Germline assignment: CDR1 LNHDA and CDR2 SQIVND (reference sequence). V lost 5 bases, J lost 4 bases, and 8 bases stayed unmatched. This CDR3 has 15 amino acids. The CDR3 DNA is TGTGCCAGTAGTCCCGGGACAGCTAGAAATCAGCCCCAGCATTTT. It is translated as CASSPGTARNQPQHF.

The chain carries TRBV6-5 and TRBJ1-5; 9 positions match TRBD1. Germline values: CDR1 MNHEY, CDR2 SVGAGI. The CDR3 loop spans 15 amino acids. After removal of 7 bases from V and 2 bases from J, the junction contained 6 bases not matched to a gene. Here the CDR3 DNA reads TGTGCCAGCAACGACAGGGGGAGTCGCAATCAGCCCCAGCATTTT. It codes for CASNDRGSRNQPQHF.